The clone carrying this T cell receptor (beta chain) came up a few times. Produced via immunoSEQ multiplex PCR; TCRdb's table is partial and in-frame only. The sample comprises about 330,000 clones, around 87% of which are singletons, and roughly 5.3% rests with the top ten. This sample is part of a study of blood T cell repertoires in COVID-19. Overall study: PBMCs, B-cell-depleted T cells, or T cells provided the cDNA or gDNA that made up the material.

The sequence came from a woman in her 30s who had recovered from COVID-19. The specimen was PBMCs or T cells enriched from blood (not recorded which).

As DNA, the CDR3 is TGTGCCAGTAGCCCCGGACTAGCGGGGGGGCATGAGCAGTTCTTC. Amino acids: CASSPGLAGGHEQFF. The chain is built from TRBV19 and TRBJ2-1, with 15 bases lining up with TRBD2. The germline V gene has CDR1 LNHDA and CDR2 SQIVND (reference sequence). After removal of 6 bases from V and 8 bases from J, the junction contained 5 bases not matched to a gene. The CDR3 covers 15 residues.